This T cell receptor beta chain was recovered during a study of blood T cell repertoires in COVID-19. On the study more broadly: Spain, Italy and the United States supplied samples that represented acute and convalescent COVID-19. Sources were T cells, B-cell-depleted T cells, or PBMCs; the material itself was cDNA or gDNA.

CDR3 length: 16 amino acids. Trimming took off 4 bases at V and 9 bases at J, with 20 bases between the two ends. From germline, CDR1 is SGDLS and CDR2 YYNGEE. Authors' analysis steps: The assay estimated nucleated cells by amplifying reference gene primers. Some clones are missing from TCRdb's copy, which holds only in-frame ones; the method was immunoSEQ multiplex PCR. V and J calls and clone size are copied from that table; D and trimming were computed from the DNA. This repertoire shows more than 150,000 clones, approximately 90% found once; its top ten account for around 0.5%. This sequence originates from a man between 50 and 59 years old with acute or convalescent COVID-19. Source material: peripheral blood. V gene TRBV9 combines with J gene TRBJ1-6; tentatively, D is TRBD1 (5 bases). The CDR3 reads CASSSPQGYMSSPLHF. DNA of the CDR3: TGTGCCAGCAGCAGCCCTCAGGGATATATGAGTTCACCCCTCCACTTT.